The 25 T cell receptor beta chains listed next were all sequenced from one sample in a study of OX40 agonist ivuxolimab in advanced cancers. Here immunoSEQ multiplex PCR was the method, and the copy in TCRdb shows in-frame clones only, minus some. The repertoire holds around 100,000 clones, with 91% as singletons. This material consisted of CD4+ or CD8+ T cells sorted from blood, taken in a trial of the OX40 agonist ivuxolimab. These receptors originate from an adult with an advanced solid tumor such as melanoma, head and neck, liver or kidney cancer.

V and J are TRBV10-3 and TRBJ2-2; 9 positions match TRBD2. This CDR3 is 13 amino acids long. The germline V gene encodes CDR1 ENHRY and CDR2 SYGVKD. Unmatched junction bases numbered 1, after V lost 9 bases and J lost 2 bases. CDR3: CAMGLANTGELFF. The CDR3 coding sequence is TGTGCCATGGGACTAGCTAACACCGGGGAGCTGTTTTTT.

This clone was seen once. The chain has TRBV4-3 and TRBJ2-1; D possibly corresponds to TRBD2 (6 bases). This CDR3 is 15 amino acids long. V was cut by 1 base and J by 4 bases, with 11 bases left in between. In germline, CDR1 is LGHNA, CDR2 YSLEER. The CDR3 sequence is CASSQGGSGYNEQFF. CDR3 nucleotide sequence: TGCGCCAGCAGCCAAGGCGGTAGCGGATACAATGAGCAGTTCTTC.

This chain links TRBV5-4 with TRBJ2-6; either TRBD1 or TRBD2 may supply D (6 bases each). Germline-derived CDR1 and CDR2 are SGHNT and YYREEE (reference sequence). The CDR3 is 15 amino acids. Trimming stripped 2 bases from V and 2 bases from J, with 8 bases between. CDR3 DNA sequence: TGTGCCAGCAGCTTCGGGGGCACTGGGGCCAACGTCCTGACTTTC. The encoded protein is CASSFGGTGANVLTF.

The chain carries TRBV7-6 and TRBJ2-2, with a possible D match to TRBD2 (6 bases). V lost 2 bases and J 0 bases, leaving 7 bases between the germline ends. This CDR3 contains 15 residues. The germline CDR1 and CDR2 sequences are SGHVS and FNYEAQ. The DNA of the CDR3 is TGTGCCAGCAGCTTACTAGCGACGAACACCGGGGAGCTGTTTTTT. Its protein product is CASSLLATNTGELFF.

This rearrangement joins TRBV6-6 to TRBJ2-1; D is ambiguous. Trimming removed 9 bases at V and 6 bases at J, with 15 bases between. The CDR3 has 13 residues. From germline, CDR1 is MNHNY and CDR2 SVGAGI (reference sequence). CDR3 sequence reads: CASRYREGNEQFF. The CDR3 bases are TGTGCCAGTAGATACCGAGAAGGCAATGAGCAGTTCTTC.

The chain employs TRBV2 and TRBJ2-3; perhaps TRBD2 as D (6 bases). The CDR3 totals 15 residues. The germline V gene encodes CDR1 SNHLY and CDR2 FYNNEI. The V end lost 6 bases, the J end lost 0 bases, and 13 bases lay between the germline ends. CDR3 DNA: TGTGCCAGCAGAGTTGGAGGGGCTAGCACAGATACGCAGTATTTT. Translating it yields CASRVGGASTDTQYF.

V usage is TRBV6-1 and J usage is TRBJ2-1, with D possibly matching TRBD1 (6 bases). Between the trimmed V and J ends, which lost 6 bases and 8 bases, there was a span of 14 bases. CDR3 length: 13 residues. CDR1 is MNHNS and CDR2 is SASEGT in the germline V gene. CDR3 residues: CASRLTNRDEQFF. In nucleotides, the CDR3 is TGTGCCAGCAGACTCACCAACAGGGATGAGCAGTTCTTC.

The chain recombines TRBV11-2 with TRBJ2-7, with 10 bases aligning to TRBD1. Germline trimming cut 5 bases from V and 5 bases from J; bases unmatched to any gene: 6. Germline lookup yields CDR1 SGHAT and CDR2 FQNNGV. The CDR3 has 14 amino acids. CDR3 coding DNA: TGTGCCAGCAGCGACCGGGACAGGGGCCACGAGCAGTACTTC. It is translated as CASSDRDRGHEQYF.

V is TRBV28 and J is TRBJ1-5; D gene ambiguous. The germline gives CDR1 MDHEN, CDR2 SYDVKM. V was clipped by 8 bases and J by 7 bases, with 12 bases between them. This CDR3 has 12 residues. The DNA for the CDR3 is TGTGCCAGCGGCTTGGAATACCAGCCCCAGCATTTT. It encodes CASGLEYQPQHF.

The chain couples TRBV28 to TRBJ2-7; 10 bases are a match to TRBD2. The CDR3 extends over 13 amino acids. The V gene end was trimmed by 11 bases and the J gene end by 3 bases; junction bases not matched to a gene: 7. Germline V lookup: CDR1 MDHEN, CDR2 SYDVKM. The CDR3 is CAAQREGRYEQYF. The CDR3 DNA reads TGTGCCGCCCAGCGGGAGGGCCGCTACGAGCAGTACTTC.

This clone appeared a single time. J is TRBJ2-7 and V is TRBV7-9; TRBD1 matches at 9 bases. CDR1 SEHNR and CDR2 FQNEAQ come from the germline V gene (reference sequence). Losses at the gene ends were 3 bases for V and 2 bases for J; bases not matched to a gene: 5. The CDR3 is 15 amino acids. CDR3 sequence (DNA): TGTGCCAGCAGCTTGATGGGGACAGGGCCCTACGAGCAGTACTTC. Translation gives CASSLMGTGPYEQYF.

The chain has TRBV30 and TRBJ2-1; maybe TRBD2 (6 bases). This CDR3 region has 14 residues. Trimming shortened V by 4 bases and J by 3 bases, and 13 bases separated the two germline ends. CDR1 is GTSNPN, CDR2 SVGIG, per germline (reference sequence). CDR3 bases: TGTGCCTGGACTGGGCGGGACCGCTACAATGAGCAGTTCTTC. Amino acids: CAWTGRDRYNEQFF.

CDR3 in DNA: TGTGCCAGCAGTACAGGGGGCCGAAGCAATCAGCCCCAGCATTTT. Amino acid sequence: CASSTGGRSNQPQHF. J is TRBJ1-5 and V is TRBV2, with 9 bases identical to TRBD1. Per the germline V gene, CDR1 is SNHLY and CDR2 is FYNNEI. Trimming removed 5 bases from V and 1 base from J; junction bases left unmatched: 3. This CDR3 spans 15 amino acids. Drawing the rest from reference TRBV2 and TRBJ1-5, the complete variable domain is EPEVTQTPSHQVTQMGQEVILRCVPISNHLYFYWYRQILGQKVEFLVSFYNNEISEKSEIFDDQFSVERPDGSNFTLKIRSTKLEDSAMYFCASSTGGRSNQPQHFGDGTRLSIL.

The CDR3 nucleotides read TGTGCCAGCAGCCCCCAACCTCTAGCGGGAGGCCGCGGGTCCTACAATGAGCAGTTCTTC. It codes for CASSPQPLAGGRGSYNEQFF. V gene TRBV5-4 combines with J gene TRBJ2-1; 11 nucleotides align to TRBD2. V lost 4 bases to trimming and J lost 1 base; unmatched junction nucleotides: 16. The CDR3 extends over 20 amino acids. Germline V gene data show CDR1 as SGHNT and CDR2 as YYREEE (reference sequence).

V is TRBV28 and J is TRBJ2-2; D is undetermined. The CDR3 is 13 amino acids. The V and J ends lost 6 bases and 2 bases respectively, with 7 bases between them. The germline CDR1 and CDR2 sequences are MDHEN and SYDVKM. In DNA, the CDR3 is TGTGCCAGCAGAATGACTAACACCGGGGAGCTGTTTTTT. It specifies CASRMTNTGELFF.

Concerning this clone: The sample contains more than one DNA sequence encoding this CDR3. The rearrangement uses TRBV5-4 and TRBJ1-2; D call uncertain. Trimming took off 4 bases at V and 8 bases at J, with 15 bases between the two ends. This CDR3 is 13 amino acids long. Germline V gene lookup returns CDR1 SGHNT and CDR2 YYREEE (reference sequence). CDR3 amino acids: CASSPPGRQGYTF. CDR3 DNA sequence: TGTGCCAGCAGCCCCCCGGGCCGTCAGGGCTACACCTTC. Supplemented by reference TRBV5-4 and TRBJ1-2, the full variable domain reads ETGVTQSPTHLIKTRGQQVTLRCSSQSGHNTVSWYQQALGQGPQFIFQYYREEENGRGNFPPRFSGLQFPNYSSELNVNALELDDSALYLCASSPPGRQGYTFGSGTRLTVV.

In DNA, the CDR3 is TGTGCCAGCAGCTTGGATCTCGAAGCCACCATATATTTT. Protein sequence: CASSLDLEATIYF. V usage is TRBV5-4 and J usage is TRBJ1-3; D remains unclear. This CDR3 has 13 amino acids. The germline CDR1 and CDR2 sequences are SGHNT and YYREEE (reference sequence). Trimming stripped 0 bases from V and 9 bases from J, with 10 bases between.

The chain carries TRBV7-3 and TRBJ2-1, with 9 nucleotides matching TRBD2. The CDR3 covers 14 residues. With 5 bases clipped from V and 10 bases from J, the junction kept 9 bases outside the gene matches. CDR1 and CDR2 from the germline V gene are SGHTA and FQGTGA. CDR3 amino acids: CASSPIRSGGEQFF. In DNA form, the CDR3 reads TGTGCCAGCAGCCCTATTCGTAGCGGGGGAGAGCAGTTCTTC.

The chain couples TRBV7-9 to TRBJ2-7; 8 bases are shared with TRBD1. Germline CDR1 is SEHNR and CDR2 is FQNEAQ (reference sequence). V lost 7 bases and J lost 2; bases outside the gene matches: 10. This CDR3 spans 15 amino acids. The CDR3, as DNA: TGTGCCAGCATTTACGGACAGGGTCCTACCTACGAGCAGTACTTC. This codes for CASIYGQGPTYEQYF.

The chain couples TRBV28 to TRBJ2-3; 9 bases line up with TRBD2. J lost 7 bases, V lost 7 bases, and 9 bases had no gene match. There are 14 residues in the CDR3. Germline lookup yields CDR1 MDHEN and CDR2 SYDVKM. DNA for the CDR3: TGTGCCAGCAAGCCCTTAGCGGGAGCCTATACGCAGTATTTT. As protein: CASKPLAGAYTQYF.

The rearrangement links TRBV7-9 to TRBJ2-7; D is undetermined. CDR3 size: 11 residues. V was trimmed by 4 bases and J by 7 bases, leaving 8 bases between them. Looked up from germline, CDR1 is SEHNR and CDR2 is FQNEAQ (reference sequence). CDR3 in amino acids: CASSYGPEQYF. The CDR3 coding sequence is TGTGCCAGCAGCTACGGTCCAGAGCAGTACTTC.

CDR3 protein: CASTLGGNSYEQYF. CDR3 DNA: TGTGCCTCCACCCTAGGAGGGAATTCCTACGAGCAGTACTTC. This chain connects TRBV30 to TRBJ2-7, with D possibly TRBD2 on 6 matching bases. The CDR3 totals 14 residues. Between the trimmed V and J ends, which lost 7 bases and 1 base, there was a span of 17 bases. Germline lookup yields CDR1 GTSNPN and CDR2 SVGIG (reference sequence).

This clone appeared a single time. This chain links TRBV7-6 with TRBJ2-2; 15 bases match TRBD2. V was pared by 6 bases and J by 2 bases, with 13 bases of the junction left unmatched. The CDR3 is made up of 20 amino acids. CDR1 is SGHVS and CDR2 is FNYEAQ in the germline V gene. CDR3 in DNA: TGTGCCAGCAGAGAACGGGGACTAGCGGGAGGCGCGGGAAACACCGGGGAGCTGTTTTTT. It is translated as CASRERGLAGGAGNTGELFF. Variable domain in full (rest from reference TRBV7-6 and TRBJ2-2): GAGVSQSPRYKVTKRGQDVALRCDPISGHVSLYWYRQALGQGPEFLTYFNYEAQQDKSGLPNDRFSAERPEGSISTLTIQRTEQRDSAMYRCASRERGLAGGAGNTGELFFGEGSRLTVL.

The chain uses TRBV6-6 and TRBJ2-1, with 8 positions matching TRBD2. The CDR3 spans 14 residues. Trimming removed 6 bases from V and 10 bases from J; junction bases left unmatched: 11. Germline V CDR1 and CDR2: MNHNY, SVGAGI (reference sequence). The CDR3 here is CASRPLRPGGEQFF. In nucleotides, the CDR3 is TGTGCCAGCAGACCCTTGCGTCCGGGGGGGGAGCAGTTCTTC.

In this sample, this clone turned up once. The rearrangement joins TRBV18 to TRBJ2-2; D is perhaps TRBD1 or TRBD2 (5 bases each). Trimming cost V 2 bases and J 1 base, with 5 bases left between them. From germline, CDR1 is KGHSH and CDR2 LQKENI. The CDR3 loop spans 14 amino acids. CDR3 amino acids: CASSPGGNTGELFF. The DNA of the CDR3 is TGTGCCAGCTCACCAGGGGGGAACACCGGGGAGCTGTTTTTT.